This TCR beta chain appears in the sequencing data of a study of graft-versus-host responses after intestinal transplantation. Overall study context: Multivisceral, liver-intestinal, or isolated intestinal transplants were received by the recipients. Every recipient underwent anti-thymocyte globulin induction, then tacrolimus and steroids for two to four years.

The data were produced by immunoSEQ multiplex PCR, yet TCRdb's version contains in-frame clones alone and is incomplete. The sample gives about 43,000 clones, roughly 94% of which show up once; roughly 1.6% is in the top ten. Study results and caveats: Detection of GvH clones occurred in recipient marrow, and some had their first appearance in ileum or blood.

As regards this clone: Its antigen is not known.

The J segment lost 2 bases and the V segment lost 3 bases, leaving 6 bases of the junction unmatched. This CDR3 contains 15 residues. The V gene's germline CDR1 is SGHRS and CDR2 YFSETQ. The specimen comprised PBMCs, sampled roughly 51 weeks after intestinal transplant. V is TRBV5-1 and J is TRBJ2-7; 9 bases map to TRBD1. This receptor was identified in a human patient who received an intestinal transplant, so some T cells may come from the graft donor. The CDR3 here is CASSSVDRGPYEQYF. The CDR3 DNA sequence: TGCGCCAGCAGCTCTGTGGACAGGGGTCCCTACGAGCAGTACTTC. Full variable domain (rest looked up from reference TRBV5-1 and TRBJ2-7): KAGVTQTPRYLIKTRGQQVTLSCSPISGHRSVSWYQQTPGQGLQFLFEYFSETQRNKGNFPGRFSGRQFSNSRSEMNVSTLELGDSALYLCASSSVDRGPYEQYFGPGTRLTVT.